This T cell receptor beta chain was captured by sequencing in a study of T-cell memory formation after mild COVID-19. TCRdb recomputed calls from the 5' RACE reads with MiXCR, one row per CDR3 protein. The sample yields hundreds of thousands of distinct CDR3 sequences, approximately 19% seen once. This clonotype was picked up many times. The length of the CDR3 is 12 residues. V gave up 6 bases and J gave up 2 bases, with 4 bases separating them. CDR1 and CDR2 from the germline V gene are MNHEY and SVGAGI. What was sequenced was PBMCs or a T cell subset sorted from them (not recorded which). The rearrangement joins TRBV6-5 to TRBJ2-2; D is unclear. The clonotype originates from an adult woman who had mild COVID-19 (a few samples of this study predate the infection). Cell type and time point are not known. CDR3 bases: TGTGCCAGCAGGAGAAACACCGGGGAGCTGTTTTTT. It specifies CASRRNTGELFF.